One and the same sample provided the 22 T cell receptor beta chains below, sequenced in a study of molecular identifiers for immune sequencing clone quantification. TCRdb analysed the PCR reads with MiXCR anew, one entry per CDR3 protein. Among under 600,000 distinct CDR3 sequences, around 23% were seen once, and the ten largest hold roughly 0.79%. What was sequenced was naive CD8+ T cells from blood, with Jurkat cell RNA spiked in. Subset specified: FACS-sorted CD8+CD4-CCR7+CD45RA+ naive T cells. The source is a human donor in good health. Some libraries in this study had Jurkat cell RNA spiked in.

The V call is TRBV27, the J call TRBJ2-7; 10 positions agree with TRBD2. The V gene's germline CDR1 is MNHEY and CDR2 SMNVEV (reference sequence). V lost 1 base and J lost 3; bases outside the gene matches: 9. The CDR3 length is 17 residues. This CDR3 is CASSLLTPSGGVYEQYF. The DNA for the CDR3 is TGTGCCAGCAGTTTATTGACACCTAGCGGGGGAGTCTACGAGCAGTACTTC.

The rearrangement uses TRBV6-5 and TRBJ1-5; D is undetermined. The CDR3 runs to 14 residues. Between the trimmed V and J ends, which lost 2 bases and 4 bases, there was a span of 9 bases. Per the germline V gene, CDR1 is MNHEY and CDR2 is SVGAGI. For the CDR3, the DNA is TGTGCCAGCAGTTACCTCGGAAAGAATCAGCCCCAGCATTTT. Amino acids: CASSYLGKNQPQHF.

This clonotype was seen at least ten times. The rearrangement links TRBV2 to TRBJ1-1; no firm D call. Germline CDR1 is SNHLY and CDR2 is FYNNEI. The length of the CDR3 is 16 residues. V lost 4 bases and J 5 bases, leaving 20 bases between the germline ends. The CDR3 reads CASSGSPQPVRTEAFF. The CDR3 DNA is TGTGCCAGCAGTGGGTCCCCCCAACCAGTTAGGACTGAAGCTTTCTTT. Full variable domain (outside the CDR3, taken from reference TRBV2 and TRBJ1-1): EPEVTQTPSHQVTQMGQEVILRCVPISNHLYFYWYRQILGQKVEFLVSFYNNEISEKSEIFDDQFSVERPDGSNFTLKIRSTKLEDSAMYFCASSGSPQPVRTEAFFGQGTRLTVV.

This clonotype turned up a few times. V gene TRBV12-3 or TRBV12-4 combines with J gene TRBJ2-7; maybe TRBD1 (6 bases). The CDR3 is 14 residues long. Deletions cut 4 bases from V and 4 bases from J, with 14 bases between. CDR3 sequence (DNA): TGTGCCAGCAGTTCATTCACAGGGTTATACGAGCAGTACTTC. Its translation is CASSSFTGLYEQYF.

This clonotype was seen repeatedly, ten times or more. This CDR3 reads CASSSLSATDSQTQYF. The DNA of the CDR3 is TGTGCCAGCAGCTCCCTTTCAGCGACGGACAGTCAAACGCAGTATTTT. The rearrangement uses TRBV7-9 and TRBJ2-3, with a weak D call TRBD1 (6 bases). Trimming removed 4 bases from V and 9 bases from J, with 23 bases in between. The CDR3 is 16 amino acids. Germline V gene lookup returns CDR1 SEHNR and CDR2 FQNEAQ (reference sequence). Combining the CDR3 with reference TRBV7-9 and TRBJ2-3 gives the whole variable domain DTGVSQNPRHKITKRGQNVTFRCDPISEHNRLYWYRQTLGQGPEFLTYFQNEAQLEKSRLLSDRFSAERPKGSFSTLEIQRTEQGDSAMYLCASSSLSATDSQTQYFGPGTRLTVL.

This clonotype was detected only a few times. This sequence joins TRBV7-9 and TRBJ1-1; 12 nucleotides line up with TRBD1. Germline CDR1 SEHNR, CDR2 FQNEAQ (reference sequence). CDR3 length: 18 amino acids. J gave up 1 base and V 2 bases, and 8 bases lay outside the gene matches. CDR3 bases: TGTGCCAGCAGCTTATCGGGACAGGGGGCTTTTTCGAACACTGAAGCTTTCTTT. Its protein is CASSLSGQGAFSNTEAFF. The full variable domain, its missing parts supplied by reference TRBV7-9 and TRBJ1-1, is DTGVSQNPRHKITKRGQNVTFRCDPISEHNRLYWYRQTLGQGPEFLTYFQNEAQLEKSRLLSDRFSAERPKGSFSTLEIQRTEQGDSAMYLCASSLSGQGAFSNTEAFFGQGTRLTVV.

This clonotype has just a few counts. This chain links TRBV4-1 with TRBJ2-1; TRBD2 aligns across 9 bases. J gave up 4 bases and V 3 bases, and 4 bases lay outside the gene matches. CDR1 is MGHRA, CDR2 YSYEKL, per germline. This CDR3 region has 15 residues. The CDR3 DNA sequence: TGCGCCAGCAGCCACGGTAGCGGGGGTTACAATGAGCAGTTCTTC. Its translation is CASSHGSGGYNEQFF.

This clonotype was seen a few times. V gene TRBV20-1 combines with J gene TRBJ2-7; D assignment may be TRBD1 or TRBD2 (5 bases each). This CDR3 has 15 residues. Trimming removed 3 bases at V and 2 bases at J, with 17 bases between. Germline values: CDR1 DFQATT, CDR2 SNEGSKA (reference sequence). The CDR3 nucleotides read TGCAGTGCTAGTCCCCGGGGCCCGTCGGCCTACGAGCAGTACTTC. It encodes CSASPRGPSAYEQYF.

This clonotype was observed at least ten times. This chain uses TRBV5-6 with TRBJ2-1; no firm D call. The germline V gene encodes CDR1 SGHDT and CDR2 YYEEEE. The CDR3 consists of 17 residues. Trimming stripped 3 bases from V and 0 bases from J, with 16 bases between. CDR3 loop: CASSSGPDGHSYNEQFF. The DNA of the CDR3 is TGTGCCAGCAGCTCGGGCCCGGATGGTCACTCCTACAATGAGCAGTTCTTC.

This clonotype was counted only a few times. The rearrangement uses TRBV30 and TRBJ2-4; perhaps TRBD2 as D (6 bases). The CDR3 spans 16 residues. The germline gives CDR1 GTSNPN, CDR2 SVGIG (reference sequence). V was cut by 1 base and J by 0 bases, with 13 bases left in between. This CDR3 is CAWSGAGTLAKNIQYF. For the CDR3, the DNA is TGTGCCTGGAGTGGTGCGGGGACGCTAGCCAAAAACATTCAGTACTTC.

Note on this clonotype: The junction differs from germline at one of its ends, possibly a read error. The chain combines TRBV27 with TRBJ1-5; D unresolved. The CDR3 is 15 residues long. Germline CDR1 MNHEY, CDR2 SMNVEV (reference sequence). CDR3 sequence reads: CASSPGVRLNPPPHF. DNA for the CDR3: TGTGCCAGCAGTCCCGGAGTCAGGCTCAATCCGCCCCCGCATTTT.

This clonotype was detected many times. The V call is TRBV4-1, the J call TRBJ2-7, with no clear D. The CDR3 has 15 amino acids. Trimming took off 0 bases at V and 1 base at J, with 10 bases between the two ends. CDR1 and CDR2 from the germline V gene are MGHRA and YSYEKL. The CDR3 sequence is CASSQDRGRSYEQYF. DNA for the CDR3: TGCGCCAGCAGCCAAGATCGAGGCCGGTCCTACGAGCAGTACTTC.

Concerning this clonotype itself: This may be a read error, as it is one base from a much larger clone. This chain connects TRBV15 to TRBJ1-1, with 7 bases lining up with TRBD1. Germline CDR1 LNHNV, CDR2 YYDKDF (reference sequence). This CDR3 spans 15 amino acids. The CDR3 DNA is TGTGCCACCAGCAGATCCAGGGGGGTTTATACTGGAGCTTTCTTT. The encoded protein is CATSRSRGVYTGAFF.

This clonotype was seen repeatedly, ten times or more. The chain joins TRBV14 to TRBJ1-1, with a tentative D call TRBD1 (6 bases). The CDR3 covers 16 residues. Per the germline V gene, CDR1 is SGHDN and CDR2 is FVKESK. The germline V and J ends were trimmed by 1 base and 1 base, with 13 bases remaining between them. CDR3 sequence reads: CASSQVQGLGNTEAFF. The CDR3 nucleotides are TGTGCCAGCAGCCAAGTACAGGGTTTGGGGAACACTGAAGCTTTCTTT.

The chain employs TRBV20-1 and TRBJ2-7; 8 bases align to TRBD2. Germline V lookup: CDR1 DFQATT, CDR2 SNEGSKA (reference sequence). V trimming: 5 bases; J trimming: 5 bases; junction bases outside the gene matches: 14. The CDR3 is 15 residues long. Here the CDR3 reads CSASPLSGGPHEQYF. Here the CDR3 DNA reads TGCAGTGCTTCCCCTCTTTCGGGGGGGCCCCACGAGCAGTACTTC.

To note about this clonotype: Since a much larger clone is just one base distant, this may be a read error. The chain recombines TRBV4-1 with TRBJ1-5, with unresolved D. The V end lost 0 bases, the J end lost 0 bases, and 9 bases lay between the germline ends. CDR1 is MGHRA, CDR2 YSYEKL, per germline. The CDR3 totals 16 residues. The CDR3 protein is CASSQDHLNSNQPQHF. The CDR3 nucleotides are TGCGCCAGCAGCCAAGATCATCTTAATAGCAATCAGCCCCAGCATTTT.

Regarding this clonotype: Since a much larger clone is just one base distant, this may be a read error. The chain combines TRBV29-1 with TRBJ2-2; the match to TRBD1 covers 10 bases. Germline V lookup: CDR1 SQVTM, CDR2 ANQGSEA. The CDR3 has 15 amino acids. CDR3 DNA sequence: TGCAACGTTGAAGATCCGGACAGGGGGGTCGGGGAGCTGTTTTTT. Translating gives CNVEDPDRGVGELFF.

Turning to this clonotype: Possible read error: a much larger clone is one base away. The rearrangement uses TRBV28 and TRBJ1-1; D remains ambiguous. V was cut by 5 bases and J by 3 bases, with 13 bases left in between. The germline CDR1 and CDR2 sequences are MDHEN and SYDVKM. The CDR3 is made up of 14 amino acids. The CDR3 region has the DNA TGTGCCAGCAGTGCGGGCAGCCACGACACTGAAGCTTTCTTT. Translating gives CASSAGSHDTEAFF.

The chain is built from TRBV19 and TRBJ2-7; D is uncertain. The germline V gene encodes CDR1 LNHDA and CDR2 SQIVND (reference sequence). This CDR3 has 13 residues. V lost 3 bases and J lost 5, with 11 bases in between. The CDR3 DNA sequence: TGTGCCAGTAGTATTTTTCTAGGAGACGAGCAGTACTTC. Amino acids: CASSIFLGDEQYF.

This clonotype was seen only once. The junction departs from the called germline gene at one end, perhaps through a read error. This rearrangement joins TRBV29-1 to TRBJ1-4; D uncertain. Germline V CDR1 and CDR2: SQVTM, ANQGSEA. The CDR3 extends over 12 amino acids. The CDR3: CGVEDSASRLFF. DNA of the CDR3: TGCGGCGTTGAAGATTCCGCTAGTAGACTGTTTTTT.

Ten or more counts support this clonotype. The V gene is TRBV6-5, the J gene TRBJ2-7; D unresolved. Germline assignment: CDR1 MNHEY and CDR2 SVGAGI. This CDR3 is 13 amino acids long. V gave up 5 bases and J gave up 5 bases, with 13 bases separating them. The CDR3 coding sequence is TGTGCCAGCAGTCAAACCTTGGGGAACGAGCAGTACTTC. Its protein product is CASSQTLGNEQYF.

This clonotype was counted a few times. The chain recombines TRBV12-3 or TRBV12-4 with TRBJ2-3, with D possibly matching TRBD2 (6 bases). The V gene lost 3 bases and the J gene lost 6 bases, with 13 bases spanning the gap. The CDR3 loop spans 14 amino acids. The chain's CDR3 is CASSFPGAMDTQYF. The CDR3 DNA is TGTGCCAGCAGTTTCCCGGGAGCAATGGATACGCAGTATTTT.